These 21 T cell receptor beta chains came from one sample sequenced in a study of beta chain features in type 1 diabetes. The antigens of these receptors remain unknown. General study findings and limits: When Type 1 diabetes patients were examined, their TCRB CDR3s proved moderately but significantly shorter in all four CD4+ subsets.

Reverse transcription of all isolated RNA meant that expressed TCRB transcripts were sequenced. Clones were sequenced by immunoSEQ multiplex PCR, and TCRdb holds only the in-frame ones, with some missing. The sample has around 250,000 clones; approximately 15% are singletons. The sample taken for sequencing was naive CD4+ T cells from blood. These receptors were taken from a man aged 25 to 40 with type 1 diabetes.

This chain connects TRBV11-2 to TRBJ2-2, with D perhaps TRBD1 (7 bases). Per germline, CDR1 SGHAT and CDR2 FQNNGV. The V end lost 4 bases, the J end lost 0 bases, and 9 bases lay between the germline ends. The CDR3 has 15 amino acids. The CDR3 protein is CASSSRGANTGELFF. DNA of the CDR3: TGTGCCAGCAGCTCCAGGGGGGCGAACACCGGGGAGCTGTTTTTT.

This clone was counted between two and nine times. The chain has TRBV9 and TRBJ2-1; D is unclear. Trimming left V 5 bases short and J 2 bases short, with 14 bases between. This CDR3 has 15 amino acids. In germline, CDR1 is SGDLS, CDR2 YYNGEE. The CDR3 protein is CASSRDNRPYNEQFF. In DNA form, the CDR3 reads TGTGCCAGCAGTCGAGACAACCGCCCCTACAATGAGCAGTTCTTC.

The sample holds a few counts of this clone. Other nucleotide sequences from this sample produce the same CDR3. V gene TRBV18 combines with J gene TRBJ2-5; tentative D call: TRBD1 (6 bases). Germline values: CDR1 KGHSH, CDR2 LQKENI. The CDR3 sequence is 14 residues long. V lost 3 bases to trimming and J lost 3 bases, with 11 bases between them. The CDR3 reads CASSPGAGEETQYF. In DNA form, the CDR3 reads TGTGCCAGCTCACCCGGGGCAGGGGAAGAGACCCAGTACTTC. Based on the CDR3 plus reference TRBV18 and TRBJ2-5, the full variable domain is NAGVMQNPRHLVRRRGQEARLRCSPMKGHSHVYWYRQLPEEGLKFMVYLQKENIIDESGMPKERFSAEFPKEGPSILRIQQVVRGDSAAYFCASSPGAGEETQYFGPGTRLLVL.

The chain carries TRBV9 and TRBJ2-2; 8 nucleotides match TRBD1. This CDR3 contains 18 residues. Germline values: CDR1 SGDLS, CDR2 YYNGEE. Trimming cost V 1 base and J 0 bases; bases outside gene matches: 8. Here the CDR3 reads CASSVKDRVGANTGELFF. In nucleotides, the CDR3 is TGTGCCAGCAGCGTAAAGGACAGGGTAGGCGCGAACACCGGGGAGCTGTTTTTT.

This clone occurred once. This rearrangement joins TRBV6-5 to TRBJ2-7, with D unclear. The germline V gene has CDR1 MNHEY and CDR2 SVGAGI. Trimming left V 2 bases short and J 3 bases short, with 11 bases between. The CDR3 is made up of 14 amino acids. The CDR3 here is CASSYTLAFYEQYF. In DNA, the CDR3 is TGTGCCAGCAGTTACACCTTAGCCTTCTACGAGCAGTACTTC.

The chain employs TRBV2 and TRBJ2-3; D may be TRBD2 (5 bases). V was cut by 8 bases and J by 2 bases, with 20 bases left in between. In germline, CDR1 is SNHLY, CDR2 FYNNEI. The CDR3 runs to 16 residues. CDR3 sequence reads: CASLVSPHRDTDTQYF. CDR3 bases: TGTGCCAGCCTCGTCTCCCCCCATCGGGACACAGATACGCAGTATTTT.

This chain uses TRBV11-2 with TRBJ2-1, with D perhaps TRBD2 (5 bases). Germline lookup yields CDR1 SGHAT and CDR2 FQNNGV. There are 14 residues in the CDR3. The germline V and J ends were trimmed by 5 bases and 3 bases, with 11 bases remaining between them. This CDR3 is CASSVRTGYNEQFF. The DNA of the CDR3 is TGTGCCAGCAGCGTCCGGACTGGCTACAATGAGCAGTTCTTC.

The chain links TRBV6-6 to TRBJ1-1; D is unclear. CDR3 length: 14 amino acids. Between the trimmed V and J ends, which lost 4 bases and 1 base, there was a span of 10 bases. Germline V gene sequence: CDR1 MNHNY, CDR2 SVGAGI (reference sequence). The CDR3 is CASSFLTQNTEAFF. The CDR3 bases are TGTGCCAGCAGTTTCCTTACTCAGAACACTGAAGCTTTCTTT.

The rearrangement links TRBV6-1 to TRBJ2-6; D uncertain. V was trimmed by 4 bases and J by 0 bases, leaving 10 bases between them. The germline V gene encodes CDR1 MNHNS and CDR2 SASEGT. This CDR3 region has 16 residues. CDR3 protein: CASSGQAPSGANVLTF. Here the CDR3 DNA reads TGTGCCAGCAGTGGGCAGGCTCCCTCTGGGGCCAACGTCCTGACTTTC.

This clone was counted between two and nine times. This chain links TRBV29-1 with TRBJ2-3, with 12 bases lining up with TRBD1. The CDR3 sequence is 15 residues long. The germline V gene has CDR1 SQVTM and CDR2 ANQGSEA. With V trimmed by 2 bases and J by 8 bases, 8 bases remained unmatched. The CDR3 region is CSVEPGQGATGTQYF. The CDR3, as DNA: TGCAGCGTTGAACCGGGACAGGGGGCGACGGGTACGCAGTATTTT.

The CDR3 here is CSVEEGGRSEKLFF. The CDR3 bases are TGCAGCGTTGAAGAGGGGGGTAGAAGTGAAAAACTGTTTTTT. The rearrangement joins TRBV29-1 to TRBJ1-4; a weak D match, TRBD1 (5 bases). The CDR3 runs to 14 residues. Germline lookup yields CDR1 SQVTM and CDR2 ANQGSEA. With 0 bases removed from V and 7 bases from J, the gap between germline ends came to 12 bases. Looking up the rest from reference TRBV29-1 and TRBJ1-4 gives the full variable domain: SAVISQKPSRDICQRGTSLTIQCQVDSQVTMMFWYRQQPGQSLTLIATANQGSEATYESGFVIDKFPISRPNLTFSTLTVSNMSPEDSSIYLCSVEEGGRSEKLFFGSGTQLSVL.

This clone was seen a handful of times. The same CDR3 is also encoded by other DNA sequences in this sample. The rearrangement joins TRBV6-6 to TRBJ1-4; D gene ambiguous. Germline V gives CDR1 MNHNY, CDR2 SVGAGI (reference sequence). Between the trimmed V and J ends, which lost 0 bases and 0 bases, there was a span of 8 bases. The CDR3 loop spans 16 amino acids. The CDR3 DNA reads TGTGCCAGCAGTTACTCGAGCGGAGCAACTAATGAAAAACTGTTTTTT. Translated, it gives CASSYSSGATNEKLFF.

This clone was seen a few times. The chain couples TRBV9 to TRBJ1-2; 7 nucleotides match TRBD1. V shed 4 bases, J shed 5 bases, and the junction held 11 bases outside the gene matches. The CDR3 is 15 residues long. Per the germline V gene, CDR1 is SGDLS and CDR2 is YYNGEE. The CDR3 sequence is CASSPTGTAFYGYTF. CDR3 sequence (DNA): TGTGCCAGCAGCCCCACCGGGACAGCCTTTTATGGCTACACCTTC.

J is TRBJ2-3 and V is TRBV21-1; the D call of TRBD2 is as the table states it, not checked on the DNA. TRBV21-1 is annotated as a pseudogene. CDR3 length equals 17 residues. This CDR3 reads CASKGGLATNSTDTQYF. The CDR3, as DNA: TGTGCCAGCAAGGGAGGACTAGCGACCAATAGCACAGATACGCAGTATTTT.

This clone appeared once. The rearrangement uses TRBV10-3 and TRBJ2-6; D possibly corresponds to TRBD2 (5 bases). V was pared by 5 bases and J by 4 bases, with 15 bases between. The V gene's germline CDR1 is ENHRY and CDR2 SYGVKD. CDR3 size: 16 residues. CDR3 in DNA: TGTGCCATCAGTTGGACTGCGGGTTCCGGGGCCAACGTCCTGACTTTC. It codes for CAISWTAGSGANVLTF.

V is TRBV2 and J is TRBJ1-2; 10 nucleotides match TRBD1. This CDR3 region has 15 residues. The germline V gene encodes CDR1 SNHLY and CDR2 FYNNEI. The V gene end was trimmed by 7 bases and the J gene end by 0 bases; junction bases not matched to a gene: 5. Here the CDR3 reads CASTEGTGANYGYTF. The CDR3 DNA follows: TGTGCCAGCACCGAGGGGACAGGGGCTAACTATGGCTACACCTTC.

The chain joins TRBV25-1 to TRBJ2-7, with TRBD2 as a possible D gene (7 bases). Germline V gene lookup returns CDR1 MGHDK and CDR2 SYGVNS. This CDR3 is built from 15 residues. Trimming cost V 8 bases and J 0 bases, with 17 bases left between them. In DNA form, the CDR3 reads TGTGCCAGCGGGGGGGCCGGGGACACCTCCTACGAGCAGTACTTC. This encodes CASGGAGDTSYEQYF.

The chain recombines TRBV7-2 with TRBJ2-1; TRBD2 is a possible D gene (6 bases). V was shortened by 2 bases and J by 5 bases, with 13 bases between the two germline ends. This CDR3 has 15 residues. Germline V gives CDR1 SGHTA, CDR2 FQGNSA. CDR3 nucleotides: TGTGCCAGCAGCTTACTAGCGTTCACCGACAATGAGCAGTTCTTC. Translated: CASSLLAFTDNEQFF.

This clone appeared a few times. The chain couples TRBV29-1 to TRBJ2-7; TRBD2 matches 16 bases. Looked up from germline, CDR1 is SQVTM and CDR2 is ANQGSEA. CDR3 length: 18 residues. After removal of 4 bases from V and 2 bases from J, the junction contained 11 bases not matched to a gene. The CDR3 is CSVAPGGLAGGPTYEQYF. The CDR3 nucleotides read TGCAGCGTTGCCCCCGGGGGACTAGCGGGAGGGCCTACCTACGAGCAGTACTTC.

The chain couples TRBV2 to TRBJ1-5; TRBD1 aligns across 8 bases. The germline V gene has CDR1 SNHLY and CDR2 FYNNEI. V shed 0 bases, J shed 6 bases, and the junction held 4 bases outside the gene matches. The CDR3 covers 15 residues. Written as DNA, the CDR3 is TGTGCCAGCAGTGAAGCTTGGCAGGGGGCTCAGCCCCAGCATTTT. The encoded protein is CASSEAWQGAQPQHF.

V is TRBV15 and J is TRBJ2-1; 10 nucleotides match TRBD1. V lost 1 base to trimming and J lost 4 bases; unmatched junction nucleotides: 1. CDR3 length: 15 amino acids. CDR1 and CDR2 (germline): LNHNV, YYDKDF (reference sequence). The chain's CDR3 is CATSRGQGAYNEQFF. CDR3 sequence (DNA): TGTGCCACCAGCAGAGGACAGGGGGCTTACAATGAGCAGTTCTTC.